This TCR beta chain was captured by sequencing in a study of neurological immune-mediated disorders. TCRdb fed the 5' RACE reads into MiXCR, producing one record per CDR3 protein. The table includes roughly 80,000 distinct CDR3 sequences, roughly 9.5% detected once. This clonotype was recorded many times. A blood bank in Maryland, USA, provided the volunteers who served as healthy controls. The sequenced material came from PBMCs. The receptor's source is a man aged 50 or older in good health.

The CDR3 loop is CSAARGNEQFF. The CDR3 bases are TGCAGTGCTGCCCGGGGCAATGAGCAGTTCTTC. V usage is TRBV20-1 and J usage is TRBJ2-1; maybe TRBD2 (5 bases). This CDR3 has 11 amino acids. Germline CDR1 and CDR2: DFQATT and SNEGSKA (reference sequence). V dropped 5 bases and J dropped 6 bases, with 8 bases sitting between them.